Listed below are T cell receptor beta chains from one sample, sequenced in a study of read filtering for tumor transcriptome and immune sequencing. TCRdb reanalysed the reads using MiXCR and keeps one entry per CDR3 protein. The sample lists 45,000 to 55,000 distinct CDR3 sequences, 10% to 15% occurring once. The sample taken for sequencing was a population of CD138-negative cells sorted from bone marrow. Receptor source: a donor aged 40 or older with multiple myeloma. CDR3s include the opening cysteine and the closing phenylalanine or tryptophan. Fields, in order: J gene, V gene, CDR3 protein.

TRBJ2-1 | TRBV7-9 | CASSLVLKSGYNEQFF
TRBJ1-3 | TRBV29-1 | CSVQDRLSGNTIYF
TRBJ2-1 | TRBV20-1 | CSAPHRLAGNNEQFF
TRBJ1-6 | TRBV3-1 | CASSPDTNSPLHF
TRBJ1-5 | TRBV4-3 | CASSQGRDLPYQPQHF
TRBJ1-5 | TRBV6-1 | CASSPGIQPQHF
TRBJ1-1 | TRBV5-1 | CASSLSPENTEAFF
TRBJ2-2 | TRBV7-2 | CASSPDISRGNTGELFF
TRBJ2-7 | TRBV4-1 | CASSQVDGDYEQYF
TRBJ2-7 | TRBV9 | CASSITSSSYEQYF
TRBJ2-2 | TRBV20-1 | CSARAPPGGSRAGELFF
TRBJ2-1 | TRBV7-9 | CASSFGQAEQFF
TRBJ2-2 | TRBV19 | CASSYREEAGELFF
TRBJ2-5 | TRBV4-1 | CASSQERHEGMETQYF
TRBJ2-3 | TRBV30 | CAWINDGPGQHTDTQYF
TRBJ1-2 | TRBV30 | CAWSRDRGNYGYTF
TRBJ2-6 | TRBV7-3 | CASSPSSGRAGEANVLTF
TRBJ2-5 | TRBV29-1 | CSVWTSTQYF
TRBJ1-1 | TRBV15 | CATSRGSDTEAFF
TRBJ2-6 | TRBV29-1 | CSVEGLSSSGANVLTF
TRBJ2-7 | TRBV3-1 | CASSQGAPLNEQYF
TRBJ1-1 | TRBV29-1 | CSVAGQVNTEAFF
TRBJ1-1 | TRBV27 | CASSNGHTEAFF
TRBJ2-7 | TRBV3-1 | CASSQDPGAASSYEQYF
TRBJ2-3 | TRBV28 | CASSFSGGRDTQYF
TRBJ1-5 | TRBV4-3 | CASSIDRSGNQPQHF
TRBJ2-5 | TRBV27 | CASRPQELGEGETQYF
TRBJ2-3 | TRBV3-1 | CASSQGEDTQYF
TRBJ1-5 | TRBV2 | CASMKGTNSNQPQHF
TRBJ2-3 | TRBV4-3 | CASSQDGLPSADTQYF
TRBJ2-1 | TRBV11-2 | CASSPSPGLAVNEQFF
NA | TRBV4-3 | CASSHPGTEAFF
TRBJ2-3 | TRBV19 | CASSIYGSRADTQYF
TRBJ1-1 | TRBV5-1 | CASSLFVGASNTEAFF
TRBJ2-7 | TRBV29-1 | CSVGQGNSYEQYF
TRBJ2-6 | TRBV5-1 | CASSLIVSGANVLTF
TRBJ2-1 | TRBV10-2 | CASTTYNEQFF
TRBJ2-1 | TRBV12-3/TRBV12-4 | CASSRLGPRYEQFF
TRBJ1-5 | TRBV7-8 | CASSLEGGLGQPQHF
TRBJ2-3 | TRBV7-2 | CASSLVSGRALDTQYF
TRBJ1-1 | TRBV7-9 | CVSSLEDGNTEAFF
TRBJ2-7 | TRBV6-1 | CASSGRQGRTYEQYF
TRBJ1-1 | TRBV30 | CAWSATGNTEAFF
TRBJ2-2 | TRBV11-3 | CASSWTSRVGELFF
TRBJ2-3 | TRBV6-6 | CASRTGGGTDTQYF
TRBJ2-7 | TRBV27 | CASSSGSGSEQYF
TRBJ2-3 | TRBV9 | CASSVGASGRTDTQYF